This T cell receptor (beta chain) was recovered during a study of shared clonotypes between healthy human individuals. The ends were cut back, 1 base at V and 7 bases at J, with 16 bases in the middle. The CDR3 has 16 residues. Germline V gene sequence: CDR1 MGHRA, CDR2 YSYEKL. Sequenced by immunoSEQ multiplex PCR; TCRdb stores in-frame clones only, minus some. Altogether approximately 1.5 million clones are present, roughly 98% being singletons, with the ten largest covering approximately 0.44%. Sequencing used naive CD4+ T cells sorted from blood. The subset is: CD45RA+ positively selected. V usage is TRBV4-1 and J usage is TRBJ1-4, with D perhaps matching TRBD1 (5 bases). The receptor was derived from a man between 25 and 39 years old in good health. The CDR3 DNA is TGCGCCAGCAGCCAAGGGGGGAACACGAGGAGTGAAAAACTGTTTTTT. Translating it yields CASSQGGNTRSEKLFF.